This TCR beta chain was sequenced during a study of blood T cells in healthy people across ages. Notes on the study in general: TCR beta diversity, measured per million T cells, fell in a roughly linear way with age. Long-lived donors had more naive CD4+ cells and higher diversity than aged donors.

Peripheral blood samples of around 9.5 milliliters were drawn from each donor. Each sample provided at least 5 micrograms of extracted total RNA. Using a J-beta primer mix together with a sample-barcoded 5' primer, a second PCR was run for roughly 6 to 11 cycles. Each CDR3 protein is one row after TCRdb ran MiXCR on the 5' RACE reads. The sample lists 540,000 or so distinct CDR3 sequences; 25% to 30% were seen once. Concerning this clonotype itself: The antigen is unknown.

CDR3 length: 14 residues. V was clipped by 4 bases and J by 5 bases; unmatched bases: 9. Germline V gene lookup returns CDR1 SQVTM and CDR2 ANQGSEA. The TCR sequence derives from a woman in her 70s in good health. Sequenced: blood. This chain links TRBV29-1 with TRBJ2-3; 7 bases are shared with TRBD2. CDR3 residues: CSVVERAGVDTQYF. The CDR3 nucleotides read TGCAGCGTTGTCGAAAGGGCGGGGGTAGATACGCAGTATTTT.